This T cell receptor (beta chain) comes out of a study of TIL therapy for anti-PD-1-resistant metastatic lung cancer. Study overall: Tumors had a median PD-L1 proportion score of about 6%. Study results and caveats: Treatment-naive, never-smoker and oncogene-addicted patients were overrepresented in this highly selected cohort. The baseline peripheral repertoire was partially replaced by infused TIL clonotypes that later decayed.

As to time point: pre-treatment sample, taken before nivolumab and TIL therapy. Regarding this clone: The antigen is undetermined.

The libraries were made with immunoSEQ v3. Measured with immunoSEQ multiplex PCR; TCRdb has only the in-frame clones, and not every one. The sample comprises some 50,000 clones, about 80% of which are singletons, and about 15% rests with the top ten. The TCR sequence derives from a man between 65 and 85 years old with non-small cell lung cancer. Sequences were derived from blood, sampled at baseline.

The chain's CDR3 is CATSTRTRNEKLFF. CDR3 in DNA: TGTGCCACCAGCACTCGGACCCGTAATGAAAAACTGTTTTTT. The chain carries TRBV15 and TRBJ1-4; D remains ambiguous. V dropped 4 bases and J dropped 4 bases, with 10 bases sitting between them. Looked up from germline, CDR1 is LNHNV and CDR2 is YYDKDF (reference sequence). This CDR3 is 14 amino acids long.